This T cell receptor beta chain was sequenced for a study of blood T cells in healthy people across ages. Through a sample-barcoded 5' primer and a J-beta primer mix, a second PCR was run for roughly 6 to 12 cycles. TCRdb used MiXCR to reprocess the 5' RACE reads, holding one entry per CDR3 protein. The table records 1.5 million or so distinct CDR3 sequences, 35% to 45% of them present only once. This clonotype has more than one count but fewer than ten. Germline values: CDR1 DFQATT, CDR2 SNEGSKA (reference sequence). V lost 3 bases and J lost 1, with 12 bases in between. The length of the CDR3 is 14 residues.

The rearrangement uses TRBV20-1 and TRBJ1-2; a weak D match, TRBD1 (6 bases). This clonotype was obtained from a woman in her late teens or twenties in good health. The sequenced material came from blood. The CDR3 here is CSARGQLLNYGYTF. CDR3 sequence (DNA): TGCAGTGCTAGGGGACAACTCCTTAACTATGGCTACACCTTC.